The T cell receptor (beta chain) described here comes from a study of response to subunit inactivated influenza vaccine. Looked up from germline, CDR1 is SGHRS and CDR2 is YFSETQ. V lost 0 bases, J lost 6 bases, and 9 bases lay in between. This CDR3 has 13 amino acids. Using its own MiXCR run on the RT-PCR reads, TCRdb lists one record per CDR3 protein. The sample has around 600,000 distinct CDR3 sequences, about 10% seen once. Another study also made use of these data, one on T cells expressing NK-cell markers. That report adds: 5'RACE template switching built TCR beta cDNA with unique molecular identifiers. Repertoires of TCR beta were obtained from T cells sorted as CD3+CD56+NKG2C+, CD3+CD56+NKG2C- and CD3+CD56-NKG2C+. A few donors' CD3+CD56-NKG2C+ cells were dominated by the same clonotypes.

This sequence joins TRBV5-1 and TRBJ1-1; no reliable D call. This specimen was PBMCs from blood, taken on the day of vaccination. The receptor comes from a middle-aged man who received an inactivated influenza vaccine. The DNA of the CDR3 is TGCGCCAGCAGCTTGGAAGGGAGTGCTGAAGCTTTCTTT. Its translation is CASSLEGSAEAFF.